This T cell receptor beta chain was recovered during a study of T cell responses to AZD1222 COVID-19 vaccine. Only in-frame clones appear in the TCRdb table, and some are missing; sequencing was by immunoSEQ multiplex PCR. The sample consists of roughly 120,000 clones, 75% to 90% of them appearing once. Details on this clone: Its matching antigen is unknown.

Pooled in the analysis were second doses at about 4 or about 12 weeks. Study-wide results and limits: Sampling captured repertoires only after the peak T cell response. Unmutated regions of variants are reportedly targeted by nearly half of spike-specific TCRs. Recipients of AZD1222 seropositive at baseline numbered only five or six.

This sequence was found in an adult who received the AZD1222 COVID-19 vaccine. This material consisted of peripheral blood, taken 28 days after the second AZD1222 dose.

The CDR3 DNA follows: TGCGCCAGCAGCGACAGGTCCCTGAACACTGAAGCTTTCTTT. Its translation is CASSDRSLNTEAFF. The J gene is TRBJ1-1, the V gene TRBV5-1; perhaps TRBD1 as D (6 bases). CDR3 size: 14 residues. V lost 4 bases and J 0 bases, leaving 10 bases between the germline ends. Germline CDR1 reads SGHRS; CDR2 reads YFSETQ.